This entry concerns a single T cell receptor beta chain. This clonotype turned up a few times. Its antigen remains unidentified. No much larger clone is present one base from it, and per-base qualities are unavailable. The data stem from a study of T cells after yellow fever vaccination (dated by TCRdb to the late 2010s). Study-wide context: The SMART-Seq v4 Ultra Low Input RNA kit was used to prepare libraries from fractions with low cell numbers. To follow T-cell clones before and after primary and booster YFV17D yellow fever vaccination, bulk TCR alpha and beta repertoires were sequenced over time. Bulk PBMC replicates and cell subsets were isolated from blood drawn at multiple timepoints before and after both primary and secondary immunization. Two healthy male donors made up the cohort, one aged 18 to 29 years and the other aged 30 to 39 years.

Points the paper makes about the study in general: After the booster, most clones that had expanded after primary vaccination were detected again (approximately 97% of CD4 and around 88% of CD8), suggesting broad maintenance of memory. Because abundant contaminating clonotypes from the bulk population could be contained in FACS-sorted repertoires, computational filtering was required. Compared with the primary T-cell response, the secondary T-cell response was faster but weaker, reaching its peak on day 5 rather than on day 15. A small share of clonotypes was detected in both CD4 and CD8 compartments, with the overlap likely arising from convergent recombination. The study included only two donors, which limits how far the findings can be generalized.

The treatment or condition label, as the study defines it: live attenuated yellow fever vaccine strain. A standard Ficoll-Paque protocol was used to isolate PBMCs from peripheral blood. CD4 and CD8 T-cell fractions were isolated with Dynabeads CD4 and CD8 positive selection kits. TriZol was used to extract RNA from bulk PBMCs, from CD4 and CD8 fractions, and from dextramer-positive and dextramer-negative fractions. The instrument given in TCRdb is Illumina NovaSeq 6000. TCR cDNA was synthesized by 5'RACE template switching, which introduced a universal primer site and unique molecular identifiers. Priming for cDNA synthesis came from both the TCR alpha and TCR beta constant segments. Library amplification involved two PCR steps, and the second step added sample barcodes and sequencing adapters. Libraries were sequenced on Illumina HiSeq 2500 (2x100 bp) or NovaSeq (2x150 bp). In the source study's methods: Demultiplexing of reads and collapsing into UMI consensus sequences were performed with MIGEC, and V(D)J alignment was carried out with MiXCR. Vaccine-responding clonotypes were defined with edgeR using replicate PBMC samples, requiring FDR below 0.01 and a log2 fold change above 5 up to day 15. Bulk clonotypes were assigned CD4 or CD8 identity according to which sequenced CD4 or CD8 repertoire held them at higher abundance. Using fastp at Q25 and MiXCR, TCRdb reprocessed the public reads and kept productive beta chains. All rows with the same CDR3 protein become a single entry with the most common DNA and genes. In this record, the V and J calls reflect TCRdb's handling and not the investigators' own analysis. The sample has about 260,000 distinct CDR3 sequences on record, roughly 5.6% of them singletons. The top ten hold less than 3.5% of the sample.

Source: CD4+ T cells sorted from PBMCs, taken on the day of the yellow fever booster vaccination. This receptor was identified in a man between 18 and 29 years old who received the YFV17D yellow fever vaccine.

The nucleotide sequence is TGTGCCAGCAGTTATTCGGGGGGGCGAAGAGAAAAACTGTTTTTT. Translated, this is CASSYSGGRREKLFF. The rearrangement joined TRBV6-5 to TRBJ1-4; TRBD1 is possibly the D segment (6 matching bases). Looking up the germline V gene yields CDR1 MNHEY and CDR2 SVGAGI. V is reduced by 3 bases and J by 8 bases, leaving a spacing of 16 bases between them. Including the terminal cysteine and phenylalanine, the CDR3 comprises 15 residues. CDR3 DNA only is kept here, 45 bases in frame from base 1.